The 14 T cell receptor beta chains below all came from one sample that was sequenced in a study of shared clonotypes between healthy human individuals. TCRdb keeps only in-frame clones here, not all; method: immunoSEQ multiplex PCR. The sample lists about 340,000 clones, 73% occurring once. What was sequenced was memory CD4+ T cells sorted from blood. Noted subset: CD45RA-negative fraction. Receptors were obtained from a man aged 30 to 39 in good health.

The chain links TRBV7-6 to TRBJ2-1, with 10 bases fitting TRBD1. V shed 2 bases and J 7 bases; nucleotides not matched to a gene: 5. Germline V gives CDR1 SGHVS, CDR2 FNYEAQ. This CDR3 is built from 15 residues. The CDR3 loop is CASSLMSGQGNEQFF. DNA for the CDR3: TGTGCCAGCAGCTTAATGTCGGGACAGGGGAATGAGCAGTTCTTC.

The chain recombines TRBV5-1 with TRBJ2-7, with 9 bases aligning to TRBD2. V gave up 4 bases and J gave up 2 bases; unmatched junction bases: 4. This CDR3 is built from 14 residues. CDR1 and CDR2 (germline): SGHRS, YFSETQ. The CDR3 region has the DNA TGCGCCAGCAGCGGAGCGGGAGGTCCCTACGAGCAGTACTTC. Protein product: CASSGAGGPYEQYF.

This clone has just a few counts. CDR3 DNA: TGTGCCAGCAGTAACTCAGGGGCGGTCGACGAGCAGTACTTC. Translation gives CASSNSGAVDEQYF. The V gene is TRBV2, the J gene TRBJ2-7; a weak D match, TRBD1 (6 bases). V lost 5 bases, J lost 5 bases, and 16 bases lay in between. Germline V gives CDR1 SNHLY, CDR2 FYNNEI. The CDR3 extends over 14 amino acids.

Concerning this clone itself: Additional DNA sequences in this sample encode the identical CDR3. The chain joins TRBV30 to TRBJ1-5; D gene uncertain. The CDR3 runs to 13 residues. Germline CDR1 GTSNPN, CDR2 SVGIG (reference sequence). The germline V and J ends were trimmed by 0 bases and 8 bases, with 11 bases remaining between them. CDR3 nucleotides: TGTGCCTGGAGTGTACAAGGGCTAGAGCCCCAGCATTTT. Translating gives CAWSVQGLEPQHF. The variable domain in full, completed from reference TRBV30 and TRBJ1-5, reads SQTIHQWPATLVQPVGSPLSLECTVEGTSNPNLYWYRQAAGRGLQLLFYSVGIGQISSEVPQNLSASRPQDRQFILSSKKLLLSDSGFYLCAWSVQGLEPQHFGDGTRLSIL.

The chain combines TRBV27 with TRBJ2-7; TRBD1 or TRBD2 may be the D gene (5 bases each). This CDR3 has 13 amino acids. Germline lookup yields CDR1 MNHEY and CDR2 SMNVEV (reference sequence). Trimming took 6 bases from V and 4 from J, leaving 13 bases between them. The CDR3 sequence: CASSRDPMYEQYF. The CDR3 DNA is TGTGCCAGCAGCCGGGACCCGATGTACGAGCAGTACTTC.

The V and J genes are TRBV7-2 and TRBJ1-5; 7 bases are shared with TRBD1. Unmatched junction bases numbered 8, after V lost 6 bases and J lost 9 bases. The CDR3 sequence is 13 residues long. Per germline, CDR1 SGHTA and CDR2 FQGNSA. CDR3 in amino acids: CASSRQGATPQHF. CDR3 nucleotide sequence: TGTGCCAGCAGTCGACAGGGCGCAACGCCCCAGCATTTT.

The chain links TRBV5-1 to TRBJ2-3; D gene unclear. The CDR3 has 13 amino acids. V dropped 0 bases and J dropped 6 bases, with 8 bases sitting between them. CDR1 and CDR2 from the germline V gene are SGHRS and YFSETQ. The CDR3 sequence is CASSLVGSDTQYF. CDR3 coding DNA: TGCGCCAGCAGCTTGGTAGGCTCCGATACGCAGTATTTT.

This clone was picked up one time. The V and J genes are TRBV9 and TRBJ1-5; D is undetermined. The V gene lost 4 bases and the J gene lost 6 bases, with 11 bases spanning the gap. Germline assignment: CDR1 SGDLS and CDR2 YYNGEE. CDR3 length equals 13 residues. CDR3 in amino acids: CASSPEVGQPQHF. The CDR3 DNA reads TGTGCCAGCAGCCCCGAGGTTGGTCAGCCCCAGCATTTT.

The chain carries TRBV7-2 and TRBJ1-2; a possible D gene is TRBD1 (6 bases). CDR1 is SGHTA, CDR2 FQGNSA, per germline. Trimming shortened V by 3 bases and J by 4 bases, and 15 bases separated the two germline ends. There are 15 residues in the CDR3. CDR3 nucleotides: TGTGCCAGCAGCTTCCCCGGGGGGGCTGGCTATGGCTACACCTTC. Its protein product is CASSFPGGAGYGYTF.

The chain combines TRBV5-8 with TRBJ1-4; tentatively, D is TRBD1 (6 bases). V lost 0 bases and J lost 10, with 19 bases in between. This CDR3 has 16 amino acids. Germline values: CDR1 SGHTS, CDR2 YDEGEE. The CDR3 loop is CASSLELTDRGGKLFF. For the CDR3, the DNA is TGTGCCAGCAGCTTGGAACTAACCGACAGAGGGGGAAAACTGTTTTTT.

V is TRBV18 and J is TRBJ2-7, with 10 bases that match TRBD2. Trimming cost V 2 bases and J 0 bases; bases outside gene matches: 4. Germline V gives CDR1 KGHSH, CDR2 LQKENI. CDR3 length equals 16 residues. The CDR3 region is CASSPKLAGSSYEQYF. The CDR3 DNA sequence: TGTGCCAGCTCACCAAAACTAGCGGGGAGCTCCTACGAGCAGTACTTC.

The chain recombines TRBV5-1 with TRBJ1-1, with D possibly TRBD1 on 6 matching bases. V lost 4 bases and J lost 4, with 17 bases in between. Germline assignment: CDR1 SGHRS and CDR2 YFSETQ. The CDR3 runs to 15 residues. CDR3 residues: CASSGTGTGFTEAFF. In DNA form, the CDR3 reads TGCGCCAGCAGCGGAACAGGGACTGGGTTCACTGAAGCTTTCTTT.

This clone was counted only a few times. CDR3 residues: CASSERPLAGDSGANVLTF. The DNA for the CDR3 is TGTGCCAGCAGTGAACGCCCACTAGCCGGGGACTCTGGGGCCAACGTCCTGACTTTC. The rearrangement links TRBV2 to TRBJ2-6, with D possibly matching TRBD2 (6 bases). With 2 bases removed from V and 0 bases from J, the gap between germline ends came to 17 bases. The CDR3 length is 19 residues. CDR1 SNHLY and CDR2 FYNNEI come from the germline V gene.

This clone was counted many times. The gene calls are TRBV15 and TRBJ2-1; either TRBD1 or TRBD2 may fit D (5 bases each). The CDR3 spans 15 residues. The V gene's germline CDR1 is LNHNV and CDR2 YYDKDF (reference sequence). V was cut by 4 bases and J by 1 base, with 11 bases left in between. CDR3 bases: TGTGCCACCAGCAACCGGGACCGATCCTACAATGAGCAGTTCTTC. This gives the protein CATSNRDRSYNEQFF.